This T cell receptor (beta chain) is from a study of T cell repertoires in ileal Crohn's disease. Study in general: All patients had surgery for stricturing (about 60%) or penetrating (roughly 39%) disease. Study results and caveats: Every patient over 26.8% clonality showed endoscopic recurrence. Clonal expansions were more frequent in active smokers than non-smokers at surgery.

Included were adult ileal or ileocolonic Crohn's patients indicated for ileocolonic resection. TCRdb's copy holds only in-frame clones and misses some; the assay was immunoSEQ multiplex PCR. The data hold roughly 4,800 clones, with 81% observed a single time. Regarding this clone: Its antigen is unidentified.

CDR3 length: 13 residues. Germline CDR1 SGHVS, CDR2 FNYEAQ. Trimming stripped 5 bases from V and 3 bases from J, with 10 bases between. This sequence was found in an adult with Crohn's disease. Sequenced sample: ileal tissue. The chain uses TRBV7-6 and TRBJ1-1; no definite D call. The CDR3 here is CASSLREDTEAFF. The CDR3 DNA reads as TGTGCCAGCAGCCTCCGAGAGGACACTGAAGCTTTCTTT.